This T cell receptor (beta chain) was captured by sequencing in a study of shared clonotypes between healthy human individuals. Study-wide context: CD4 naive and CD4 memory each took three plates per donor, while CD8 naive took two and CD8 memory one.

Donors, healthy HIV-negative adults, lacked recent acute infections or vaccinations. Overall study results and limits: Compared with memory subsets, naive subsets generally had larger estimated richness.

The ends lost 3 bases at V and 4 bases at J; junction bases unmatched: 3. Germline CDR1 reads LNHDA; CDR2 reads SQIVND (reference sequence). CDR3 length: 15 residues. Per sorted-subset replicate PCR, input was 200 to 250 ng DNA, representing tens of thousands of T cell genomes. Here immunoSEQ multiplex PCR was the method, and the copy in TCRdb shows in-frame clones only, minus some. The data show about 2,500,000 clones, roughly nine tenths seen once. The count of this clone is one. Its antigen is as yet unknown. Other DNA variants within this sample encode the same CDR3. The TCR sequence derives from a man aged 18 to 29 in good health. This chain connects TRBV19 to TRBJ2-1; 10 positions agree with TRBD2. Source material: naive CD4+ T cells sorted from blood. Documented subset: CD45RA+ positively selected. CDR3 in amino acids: CASSIGLAVYNEQFF. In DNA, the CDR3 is TGTGCCAGTAGTATTGGACTAGCGGTATACAATGAGCAGTTCTTC.